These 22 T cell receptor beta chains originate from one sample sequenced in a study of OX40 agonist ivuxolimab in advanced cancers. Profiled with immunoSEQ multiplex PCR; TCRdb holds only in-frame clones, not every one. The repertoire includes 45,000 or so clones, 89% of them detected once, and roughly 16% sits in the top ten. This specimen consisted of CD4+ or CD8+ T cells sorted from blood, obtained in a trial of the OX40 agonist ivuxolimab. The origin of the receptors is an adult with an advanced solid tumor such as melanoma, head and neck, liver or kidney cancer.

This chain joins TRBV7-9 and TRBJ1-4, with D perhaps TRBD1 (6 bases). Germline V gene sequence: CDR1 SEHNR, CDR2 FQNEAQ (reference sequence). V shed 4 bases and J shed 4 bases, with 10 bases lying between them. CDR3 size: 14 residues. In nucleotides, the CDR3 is TGTGCCAGCAGCTCGCAGGGGCTTAATGAAAAACTGTTTTTT. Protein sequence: CASSSQGLNEKLFF.

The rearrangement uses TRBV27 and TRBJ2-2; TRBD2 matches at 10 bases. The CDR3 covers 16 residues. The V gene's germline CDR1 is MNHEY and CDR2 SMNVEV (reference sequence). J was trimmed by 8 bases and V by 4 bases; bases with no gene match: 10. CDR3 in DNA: TGTGCCAGCAGTTCGCTAGCGGGAGAGGGTTTGGGGGAGCTGTTTTTT. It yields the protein CASSSLAGEGLGELFF.

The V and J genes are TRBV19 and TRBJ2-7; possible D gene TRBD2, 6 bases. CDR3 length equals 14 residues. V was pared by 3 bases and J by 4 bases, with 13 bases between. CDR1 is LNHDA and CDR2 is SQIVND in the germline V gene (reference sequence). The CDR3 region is CASSIVGGPYEQYF. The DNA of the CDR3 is TGTGCCAGTAGTATCGTCGGGGGACCGTACGAGCAGTACTTC.

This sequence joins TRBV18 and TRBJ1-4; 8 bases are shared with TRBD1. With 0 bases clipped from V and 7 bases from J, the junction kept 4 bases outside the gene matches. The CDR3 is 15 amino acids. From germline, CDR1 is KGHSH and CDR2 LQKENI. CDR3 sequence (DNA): TGTGCCAGCTCACCACCGGGCAGGGGGCGTGAAAAACTGTTTTTT. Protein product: CASSPPGRGREKLFF.

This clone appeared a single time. The CDR3 sequence is CSNTGRYNEQFF. CDR3 sequence (DNA): TGCAGCAATACAGGCCGCTACAATGAGCAGTTCTTC. The rearrangement uses TRBV29-1 and TRBJ2-1; D may be TRBD1 (5 bases). V was shortened by 8 bases and J by 3 bases, with 11 bases between the two germline ends. This CDR3 region has 12 residues. Per germline, CDR1 SQVTM and CDR2 ANQGSEA.

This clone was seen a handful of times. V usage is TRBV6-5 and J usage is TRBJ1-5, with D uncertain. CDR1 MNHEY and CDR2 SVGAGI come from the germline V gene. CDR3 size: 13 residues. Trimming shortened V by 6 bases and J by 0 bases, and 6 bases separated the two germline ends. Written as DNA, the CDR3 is TGTGCCAGCAGCCCTTATAGCAATCAGCCCCAGCATTTT. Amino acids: CASSPYSNQPQHF.

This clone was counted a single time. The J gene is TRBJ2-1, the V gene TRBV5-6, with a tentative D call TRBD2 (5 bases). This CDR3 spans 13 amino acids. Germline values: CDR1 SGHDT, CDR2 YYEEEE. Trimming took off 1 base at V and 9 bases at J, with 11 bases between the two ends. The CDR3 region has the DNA TGTGCCAGCAGCTTGTCGGAACTAGTTGAGCAGTTCTTC. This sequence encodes CASSLSELVEQFF.

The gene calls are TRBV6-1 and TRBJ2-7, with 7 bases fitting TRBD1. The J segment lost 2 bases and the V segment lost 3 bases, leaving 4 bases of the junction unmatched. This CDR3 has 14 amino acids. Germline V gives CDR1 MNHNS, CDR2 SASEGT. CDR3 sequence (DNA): TGTGCCAGCAGTGACCAGACAGGGCCCTACGAGCAGTACTTC. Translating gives CASSDQTGPYEQYF.

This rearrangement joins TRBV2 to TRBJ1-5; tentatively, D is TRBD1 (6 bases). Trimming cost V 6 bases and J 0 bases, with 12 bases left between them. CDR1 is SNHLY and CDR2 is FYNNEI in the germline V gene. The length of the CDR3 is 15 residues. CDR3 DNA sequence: TGTGCCAGCAGATCGGACAGATATAGCAATCAGCCCCAGCATTTT. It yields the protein CASRSDRYSNQPQHF.

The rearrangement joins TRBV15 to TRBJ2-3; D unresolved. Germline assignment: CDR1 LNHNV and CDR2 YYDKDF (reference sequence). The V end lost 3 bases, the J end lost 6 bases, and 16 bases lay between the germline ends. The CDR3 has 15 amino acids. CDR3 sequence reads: CATSRTQEYSDTQYF. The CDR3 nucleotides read TGTGCCACCAGCAGGACCCAAGAGTATTCCGATACGCAGTATTTT. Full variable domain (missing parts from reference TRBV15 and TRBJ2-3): DAMVIQNPRYQVTQFGKPVTLSCSQTLNHNVMYWYQQKSSQAPKLLFHYYDKDFNNEADTPDNFQSRRPNTSFCFLDIRSPGLGDTAMYLCATSRTQEYSDTQYFGPGTRLTVL.

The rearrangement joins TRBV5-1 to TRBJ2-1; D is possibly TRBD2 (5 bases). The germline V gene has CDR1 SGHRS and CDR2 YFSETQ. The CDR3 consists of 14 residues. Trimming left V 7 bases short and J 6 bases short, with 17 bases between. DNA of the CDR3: TGCGCCAGCCGCGAGTGGACTCAGACCAATGAGCAGTTCTTC. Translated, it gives CASREWTQTNEQFF.

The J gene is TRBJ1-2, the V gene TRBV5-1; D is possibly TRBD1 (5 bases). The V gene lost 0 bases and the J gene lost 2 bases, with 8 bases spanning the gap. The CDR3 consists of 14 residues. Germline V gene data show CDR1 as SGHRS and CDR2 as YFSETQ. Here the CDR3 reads CASSLGDENYGYTF. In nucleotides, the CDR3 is TGCGCCAGCAGCTTGGGGGACGAAAACTATGGCTACACCTTC.

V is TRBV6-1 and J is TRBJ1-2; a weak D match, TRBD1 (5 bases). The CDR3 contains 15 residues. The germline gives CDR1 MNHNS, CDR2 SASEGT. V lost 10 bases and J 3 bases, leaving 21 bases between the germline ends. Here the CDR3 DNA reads TGTGCCAACAAACGCCCTCCGGGACGCCACTATGGCTACACCTTC. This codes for CANKRPPGRHYGYTF.

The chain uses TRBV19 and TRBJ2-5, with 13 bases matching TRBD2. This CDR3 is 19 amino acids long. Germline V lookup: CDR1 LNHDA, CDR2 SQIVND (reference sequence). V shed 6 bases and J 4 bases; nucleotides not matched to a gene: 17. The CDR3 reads CASSRGWVLAGGPRETQYF. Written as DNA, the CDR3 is TGTGCCAGTAGCCGCGGCTGGGTACTAGCGGGAGGGCCGAGAGAGACCCAGTACTTC.

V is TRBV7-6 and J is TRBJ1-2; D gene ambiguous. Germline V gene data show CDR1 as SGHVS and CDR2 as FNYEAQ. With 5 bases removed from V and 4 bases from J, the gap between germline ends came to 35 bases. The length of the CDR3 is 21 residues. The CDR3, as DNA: TGTGCCAGCAGCGTCGGACCATTTCTCTCCTCGGACCACGGGTACTCCTATGGCTACACCTTC. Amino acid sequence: CASSVGPFLSSDHGYSYGYTF. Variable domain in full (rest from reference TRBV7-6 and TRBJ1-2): GAGVSQSPRYKVTKRGQDVALRCDPISGHVSLYWYRQALGQGPEFLTYFNYEAQQDKSGLPNDRFSAERPEGSISTLTIQRTEQRDSAMYRCASSVGPFLSSDHGYSYGYTFGSGTRLTVV.

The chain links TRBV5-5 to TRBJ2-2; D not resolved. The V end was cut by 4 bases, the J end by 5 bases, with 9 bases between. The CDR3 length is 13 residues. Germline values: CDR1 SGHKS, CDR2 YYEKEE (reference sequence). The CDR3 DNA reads TGTGCCAGCAGCCCCCAATGGACCGGGGAGCTGTTTTTT. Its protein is CASSPQWTGELFF.

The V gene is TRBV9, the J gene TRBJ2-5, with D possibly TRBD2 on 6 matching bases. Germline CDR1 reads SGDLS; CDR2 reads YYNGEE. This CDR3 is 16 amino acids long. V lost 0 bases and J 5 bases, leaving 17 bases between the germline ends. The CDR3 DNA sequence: TGTGCCAGCAGCGTAGGGTTAGCGGCTTTGGGGGAGACCCAGTACTTC. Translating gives CASSVGLAALGETQYF.

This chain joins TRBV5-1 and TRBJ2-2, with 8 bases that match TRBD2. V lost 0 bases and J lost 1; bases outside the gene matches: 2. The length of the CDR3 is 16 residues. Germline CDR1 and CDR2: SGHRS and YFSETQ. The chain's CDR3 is CASSLGSGKNTGELFF. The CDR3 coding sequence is TGCGCCAGCAGCTTGGGTAGCGGGAAGAACACCGGGGAGCTGTTTTTT. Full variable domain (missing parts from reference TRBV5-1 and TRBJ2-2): KAGVTQTPRYLIKTRGQQVTLSCSPISGHRSVSWYQQTPGQGLQFLFEYFSETQRNKGNFPGRFSGRQFSNSRSEMNVSTLELGDSALYLCASSLGSGKNTGELFFGEGSRLTVL.

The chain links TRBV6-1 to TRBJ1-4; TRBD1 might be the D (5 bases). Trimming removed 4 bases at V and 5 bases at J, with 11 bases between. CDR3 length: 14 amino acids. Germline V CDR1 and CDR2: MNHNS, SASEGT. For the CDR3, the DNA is TGTGCCAGCAGTGTAGGGGCAGACAATGAAAAACTGTTTTTT. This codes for CASSVGADNEKLFF.

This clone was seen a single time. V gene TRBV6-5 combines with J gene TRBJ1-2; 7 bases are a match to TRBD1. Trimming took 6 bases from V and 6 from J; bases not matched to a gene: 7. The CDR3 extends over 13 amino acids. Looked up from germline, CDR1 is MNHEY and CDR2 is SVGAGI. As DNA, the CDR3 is TGTGCCAGCAGGGCCAATACAGGGGATGGCTACACCTTC. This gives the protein CASRANTGDGYTF.

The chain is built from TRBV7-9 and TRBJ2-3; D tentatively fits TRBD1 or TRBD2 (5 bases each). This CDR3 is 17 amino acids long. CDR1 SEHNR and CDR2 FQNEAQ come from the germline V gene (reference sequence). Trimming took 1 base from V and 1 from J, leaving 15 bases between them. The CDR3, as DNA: TGTGCCAGCAGCTTAGACAGGAGCGAGGGACGCACAGATACGCAGTATTTT. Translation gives CASSLDRSEGRTDTQYF.

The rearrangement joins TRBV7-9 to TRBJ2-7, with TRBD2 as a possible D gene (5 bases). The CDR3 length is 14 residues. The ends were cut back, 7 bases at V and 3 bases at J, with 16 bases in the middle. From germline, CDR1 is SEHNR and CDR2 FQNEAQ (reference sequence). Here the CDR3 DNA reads TGTGCCAGCACCTACCCCGGGCGGGTCTACGAGCAGTACTTC. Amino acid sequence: CASTYPGRVYEQYF.